This T cell receptor beta chain was documented in a study of T cell changes during pregnancy in multiple sclerosis. V was pared by 5 bases and J by 6 bases, with 5 bases of the junction left unmatched. Germline lookup yields CDR1 SGHVS and CDR2 FNYEAQ. The CDR3 has 15 residues. In this sample, this clone turned up a few times. Here immunoSEQ multiplex PCR was the method, and the copy in TCRdb shows in-frame clones only, minus some. The sample shows around 15,000 clones, approximately 88% of them seen only once. The starting material was CD8+ T cells from peripheral blood mononuclear cells, obtained in the third trimester of pregnancy. The sequence derives from a female donor in good health, enrolled as a control in a pregnancy study. The V call is TRBV7-6, the J call TRBJ1-5, with 12 bases that match TRBD1. The CDR3 DNA reads as TGTGCCAGCAGCCCCGGGACAGGGGGCACTCAGCCCCAGCATTTT. Encoded protein: CASSPGTGGTQPQHF.